This TCR beta chain was sequenced in a study of cytomegalovirus exposure and HLA in healthy donors. The CDR3 sequence is 16 residues long. It was with 60 Vbeta and 13 Jbeta primers that the PCR ran. This table comes from immunoSEQ multiplex PCR, and its TCRdb copy is limited to in-frame clones, with some not included. The repertoire consists of around 200,000 clones, with 77% occurring once and the leading ten covering around 3.4%. V usage is TRBV21-1 and J usage is TRBJ1-5; the D segment call TRBD1 is taken from the table without a DNA check. TRBV21-1 is noted as a pseudogene. Sequenced sample: PBMCs. This clonotype was sampled from a woman aged 55-69 years in good health and CMV-seropositive. The DNA for the CDR3 is TGTGCCAGCAGCACCCACGGAGCAGGGAGCAATCAGCCCCAGCATTTT. It is translated as CASSTHGAGSNQPQHF.